Here is one T cell receptor (beta chain) with its context. The sample belongs to a study of T cells expressing NK-cell markers. Germline CDR1 is LGHNT and CDR2 is FRNRAP. The CDR3 consists of 13 residues. TCRdb re-called the 5' RACE reads, yielding one record per CDR3 amino acid sequence without DNA. This sample's clone table lists fewer than 400,000 distinct CDR3 sequences. The sequencing input was blood T cells: a sorted CD56 or NKG2C T cell subset, CD4+ or CD8+ T cells, or bulk PBMC T cells (not recorded which). This receptor was identified in a man aged 18 to 69 in good health. The rearrangement links TRBV12-5 to TRBJ2-3; lacking DNA, the TRBD1 call made by TCRdb goes unchecked. CDR3 loop: CASAPGAGDTQYF.